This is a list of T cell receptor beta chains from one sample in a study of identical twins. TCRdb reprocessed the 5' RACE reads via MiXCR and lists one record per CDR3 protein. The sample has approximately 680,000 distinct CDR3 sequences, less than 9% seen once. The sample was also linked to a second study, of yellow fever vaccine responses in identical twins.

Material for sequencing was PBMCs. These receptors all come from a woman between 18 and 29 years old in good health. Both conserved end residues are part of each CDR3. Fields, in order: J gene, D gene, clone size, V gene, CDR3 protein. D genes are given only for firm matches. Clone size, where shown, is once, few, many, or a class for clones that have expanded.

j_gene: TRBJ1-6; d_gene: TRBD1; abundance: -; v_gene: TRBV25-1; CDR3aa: CASSEYGDSYNSPLHF
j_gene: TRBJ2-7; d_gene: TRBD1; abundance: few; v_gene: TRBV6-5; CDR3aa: CASSSHRDRGPESSYEQYF
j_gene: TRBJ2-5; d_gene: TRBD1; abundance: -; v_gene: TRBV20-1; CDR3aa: CSAPGQGFEETQYF
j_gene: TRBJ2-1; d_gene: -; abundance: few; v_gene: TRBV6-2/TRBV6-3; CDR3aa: CASSYSREQFF
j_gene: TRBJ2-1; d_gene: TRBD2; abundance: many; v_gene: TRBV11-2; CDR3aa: CASSSPRGGTSSWSEQFF
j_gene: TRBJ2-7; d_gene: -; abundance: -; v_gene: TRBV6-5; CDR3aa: CASSYSARLVYEQYF
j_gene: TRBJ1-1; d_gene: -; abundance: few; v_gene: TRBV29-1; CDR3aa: CSVLLYRDGKRTEAFF
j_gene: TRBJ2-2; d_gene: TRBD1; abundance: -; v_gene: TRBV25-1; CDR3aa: CASSKSDRGTWTGELFF
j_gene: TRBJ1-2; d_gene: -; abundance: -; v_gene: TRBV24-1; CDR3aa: CATSDFTVHYGYTF
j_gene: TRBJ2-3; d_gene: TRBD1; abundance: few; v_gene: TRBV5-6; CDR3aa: CASTNRQGPDTQYF
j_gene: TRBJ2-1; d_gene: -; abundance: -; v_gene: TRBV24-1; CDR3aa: CATSDFRYNEQFF
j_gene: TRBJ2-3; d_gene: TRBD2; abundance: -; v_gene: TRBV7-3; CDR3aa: CASSWGGLATDTQYF
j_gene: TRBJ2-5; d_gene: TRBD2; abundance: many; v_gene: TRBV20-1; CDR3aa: CSASLAGGQETQYF
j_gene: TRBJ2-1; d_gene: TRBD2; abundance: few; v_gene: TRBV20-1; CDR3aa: CSTHGDYLNEQFF
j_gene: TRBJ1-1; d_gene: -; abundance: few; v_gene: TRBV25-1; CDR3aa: CASSEFLASEAFF
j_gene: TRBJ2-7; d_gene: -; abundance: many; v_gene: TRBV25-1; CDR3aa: CASSRGEGPYEQYF
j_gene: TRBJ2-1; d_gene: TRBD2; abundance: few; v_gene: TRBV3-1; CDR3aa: CASSQLSGREQFF
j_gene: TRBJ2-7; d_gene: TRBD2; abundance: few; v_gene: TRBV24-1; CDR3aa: CATSDPGTSGSYEQYF
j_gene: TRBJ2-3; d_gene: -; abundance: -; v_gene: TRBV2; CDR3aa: CASVTRESTDTQYF
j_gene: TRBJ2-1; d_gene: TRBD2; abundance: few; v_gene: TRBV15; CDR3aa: CATSRAPFGAGVYEQFF
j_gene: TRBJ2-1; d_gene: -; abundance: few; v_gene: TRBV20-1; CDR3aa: CSASGGTFINEQFF
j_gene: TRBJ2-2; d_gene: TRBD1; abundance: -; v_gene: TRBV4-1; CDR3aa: CASSRGQGAGELFF
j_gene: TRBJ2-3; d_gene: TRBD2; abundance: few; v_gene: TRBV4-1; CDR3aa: CASSQSSGGVGDTQYF
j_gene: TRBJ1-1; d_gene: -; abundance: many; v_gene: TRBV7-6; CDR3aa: CASSNGVVGTEAFF
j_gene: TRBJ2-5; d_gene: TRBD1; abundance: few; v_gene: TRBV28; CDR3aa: CASSFRTGQETQYF
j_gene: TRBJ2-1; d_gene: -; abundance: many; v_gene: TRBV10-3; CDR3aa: CAISEPTGIYNEQFF
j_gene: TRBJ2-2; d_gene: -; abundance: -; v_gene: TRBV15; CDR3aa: CATSRQKNTGELFF
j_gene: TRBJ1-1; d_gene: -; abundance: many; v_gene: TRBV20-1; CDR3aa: CSASGQNTMNTEAFF
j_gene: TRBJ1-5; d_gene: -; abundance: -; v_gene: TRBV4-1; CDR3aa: CASSQAGETPQHF
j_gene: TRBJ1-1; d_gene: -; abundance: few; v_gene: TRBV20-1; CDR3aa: CSPKTLGSTEAFF
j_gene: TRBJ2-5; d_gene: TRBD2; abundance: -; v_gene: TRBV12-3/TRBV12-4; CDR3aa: CASSPLAGGTQETQYF
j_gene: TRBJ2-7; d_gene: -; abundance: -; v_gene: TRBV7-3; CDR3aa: CASSPGGSTIEQYF
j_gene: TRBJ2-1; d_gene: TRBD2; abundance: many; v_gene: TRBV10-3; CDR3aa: CAISLRTSGKEARGEQFF
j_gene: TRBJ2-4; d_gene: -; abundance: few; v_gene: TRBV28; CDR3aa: CASSSPDRPNNFQYF
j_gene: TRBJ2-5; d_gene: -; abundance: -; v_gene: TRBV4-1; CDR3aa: CASSQETETGEETQYF
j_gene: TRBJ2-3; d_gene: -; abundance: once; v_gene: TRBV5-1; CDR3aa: CASSLKYTDTQYF
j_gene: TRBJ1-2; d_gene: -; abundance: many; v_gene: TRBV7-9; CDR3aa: CASSLGGIESYGYTF
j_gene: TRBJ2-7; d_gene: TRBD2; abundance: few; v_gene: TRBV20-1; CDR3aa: CSAINGLAGEQYF
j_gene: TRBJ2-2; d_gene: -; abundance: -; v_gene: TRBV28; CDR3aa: CASTPALANTGELFF
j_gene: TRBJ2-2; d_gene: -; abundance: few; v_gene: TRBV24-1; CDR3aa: CATSDSSGTTNTGELFF
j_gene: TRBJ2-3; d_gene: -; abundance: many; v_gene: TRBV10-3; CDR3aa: CAINGENRSTDTQYF
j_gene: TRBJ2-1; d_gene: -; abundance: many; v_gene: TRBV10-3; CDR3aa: CAISESRNNEQFF